The next 7 T cell receptor beta chains were all read from a single sample in a study of CD8 T cells in Susac syndrome. An input of about 0.5 to 1 ug of RNA was subjected to reverse transcription using random hexamers. From the immunoSEQ multiplex PCR reads, TCRdb called clonotypes with MiXCR, one entry per CDR3 protein. The repertoire holds fewer than 200,000 distinct CDR3 sequences, with about 95% as singletons. Sequencing was done on a sample of CD4+ T cells from PBMCs. The receptors originated from a human donor in good health.

J is TRBJ1-2 and V is TRBV30; D remains ambiguous. The V end was cut by 2 bases, the J end by 6 bases, with 13 bases between. The germline CDR1 and CDR2 sequences are GTSNPN and SVGIG (reference sequence). The CDR3 runs 13 residues. The CDR3 region has the DNA TGTGCCTGGAGTCTGGGAGGTGCTGATGGCTACACCTTC. Protein product: CAWSLGGADGYTF.

The chain has TRBV28 and TRBJ1-1; 7 nucleotides agree with TRBD1. Germline V gene sequence: CDR1 MDHEN, CDR2 SYDVKM. Trimming at V came to 8 bases and at J to 8 bases, leaving 11 bases not matched to a gene. This CDR3 has 13 amino acids. The CDR3 DNA sequence: TGTGCCAGCCAGACAGGGTACCTGGGGGAAGCTTTCTTT. It codes for CASQTGYLGEAFF.

The genes are TRBV12-3 or TRBV12-4 and TRBJ2-1; 8 bases fit TRBD2. J gave up 6 bases and V 6 bases, and 7 bases lay outside the gene matches. The CDR3 totals 14 residues. The CDR3 nucleotides read TGTGCCAGCAGCACGGGACTAGGCGGCAATGAGCAGTTCTTC. Its translation: CASSTGLGGNEQFF.

Details on this clonotype: Germline is not matched at one junction end, which may reflect a read error. The chain couples TRBV30 to TRBJ2-1; 7 bases match TRBD2. This CDR3 comprises 13 residues. Germline CDR1 GTSNPN, CDR2 SVGIG (reference sequence). In DNA form, the CDR3 reads TGTGCCTGGACTAGCGGCCCATACAATCAGCAGTTCTTC. It codes for CAWTSGPYNQQFF.

This clonotype has just one count. CDR3 coding DNA: TGTGCCTGGAGCGGTCAGACAACCCAGTACTTC. Translated, it gives CAWSGQTTQYF. The chain links TRBV30 to TRBJ2-5; D is undetermined. The CDR3 spans 11 residues. V was cut by 3 bases and J by 8 bases, with 10 bases left in between. Germline CDR1 reads GTSNPN; CDR2 reads SVGIG (reference sequence). Full variable domain (remainder filled in from reference TRBV30 and TRBJ2-5): SQTIHQWPATLVQPVGSPLSLECTVEGTSNPNLYWYRQAAGRGLQLLFYSVGIGQISSEVPQNLSASRPQDRQFILSSKKLLLSDSGFYLCAWSGQTTQYFGPGTRLLVL.

The rearrangement joins TRBV20-1 to TRBJ2-1, with 12 bases matching TRBD2. Germline V lookup: CDR1 DFQATT, CDR2 SNEGSKA (reference sequence). V lost 8 bases, J lost 4 bases, and 9 bases stayed unmatched. The CDR3 has 15 residues. Here the CDR3 DNA reads TGCAGTCCCCAAGAGACTAGCGGGAGATACAATGAGCAGTTCTTC. It translates to CSPQETSGRYNEQFF.

This chain links TRBV9 with TRBJ2-6, with D uncertain. In germline, CDR1 is SGDLS, CDR2 YYNGEE. The CDR3 runs to 14 residues. V was trimmed by 0 bases and J by 0 bases, leaving 1 base between them. This chain's CDR3 is CASSVDSGANVLTF. The CDR3 nucleotides are TGTGCCAGCAGCGTAGACTCTGGGGCCAACGTCCTGACTTTC.